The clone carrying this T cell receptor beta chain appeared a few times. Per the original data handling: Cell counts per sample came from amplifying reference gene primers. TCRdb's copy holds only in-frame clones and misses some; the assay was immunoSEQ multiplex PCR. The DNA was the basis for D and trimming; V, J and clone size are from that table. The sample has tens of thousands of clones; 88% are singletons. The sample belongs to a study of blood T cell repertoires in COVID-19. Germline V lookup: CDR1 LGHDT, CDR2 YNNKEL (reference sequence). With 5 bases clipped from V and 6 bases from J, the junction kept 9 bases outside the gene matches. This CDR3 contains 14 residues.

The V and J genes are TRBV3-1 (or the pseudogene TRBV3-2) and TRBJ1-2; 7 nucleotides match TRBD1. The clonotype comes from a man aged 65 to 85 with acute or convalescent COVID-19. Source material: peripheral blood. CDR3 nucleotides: TGTGCCAGCAGCAATACCGCAGGGGGAAATGGCTACACCTTC. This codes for CASSNTAGGNGYTF.